This T cell receptor (beta chain) comes out of a study of blood T cell repertoires in COVID-19. Study details: Samples came from the United States, Italy and Spain, spanning acute and convalescent COVID-19. Sources were T cells, B-cell-depleted T cells, or PBMCs; the material itself was cDNA or gDNA.

V shed 1 base and J 2 bases; nucleotides not matched to a gene: 4. Germline CDR1 MGHRA, CDR2 YSYEKL. The CDR3 runs to 18 residues. Methods used by the authors: By means of reference gene primer amplification, nucleated cell counts were estimated. Repertoires were generated with immunoSEQ multiplex PCR, while TCRdb's copy carries only in-frame clones and drops some. The D gene and trimming were derived from the DNA, and the V and J assignments and clone size from that table. Of roughly 69,000 clones detected, roughly 82% appear once; the ten largest clones hold approximately 5.1%. This clone was counted between two and nine times.

Source material: peripheral blood. This TCR was recovered from a human donor in a cohort sampled during active COVID-19. The V gene is TRBV4-1, the J gene TRBJ2-6; TRBD1 matches at 11 bases. This CDR3 is CASSQGTGGGPGANVLTF. The CDR3 region has the DNA TGCGCCAGCAGCCAAGGGACAGGGGGCGGACCTGGGGCCAACGTCCTGACTTTC.